Listed below are T cell receptor beta chains from one sample, sequenced in a study of metastatic and nonmetastatic thyroid tumors. TCRdb re-called the PCR reads via MiXCR. Among approximately 6,400 clones, about 3.3% were seen once, and the ten largest hold 16%. The sample taken for sequencing was tumor tissue. The receptors were gathered from a female donor with papillary thyroid cancer or a benign thyroid nodule (not recorded which). Some clones in this sample may be carry-over from other donors' samples. The CDR3 runs from the conserved cysteine through the conserved F or W. Fields, in order: CDR3 length, J gene, clone size, D gene, V gene, CDR3 DNA, CDR3 protein. A D gene is named only where the DNA matches it firmly. Size is omitted from some rows. Given values are once, few, many or a class for expanded clones.

CDR3 length: 13; J gene: TRBJ1-2; clone size: medium-sized; D gene: -; V gene: TRBV20-1; CDR3 DNA: TGCAGTGCACCTCGGGGGGCTCTCTATGGCTACACCTTC; CDR3 protein: CSAPRGALYGYTF
CDR3 length: 11; J gene: TRBJ2-3; clone size: -; D gene: -; V gene: TRBV6-1; CDR3 DNA: TGTGCCAGCAGTGCAACAGATACGCAGTATTTT; CDR3 protein: CASSATDTQYF
CDR3 length: 18; J gene: TRBJ2-2; clone size: few; D gene: TRBD2; V gene: TRBV4-2; CDR3 DNA: TGTGCCAGCAGCCAAGAGGGACTAGCGGGATACTCCACCGGGGAGCTGTCTTTT; CDR3 protein: CASSQEGLAGYSTGELSF
CDR3 length: 13; J gene: TRBJ1-4; clone size: medium-sized; D gene: -; V gene: TRBV7-9; CDR3 DNA: TGTGCCAGCAGCTTAGTGACAGCTGAAAAACTGTTTTTT; CDR3 protein: CASSLVTAEKLFF
CDR3 length: 12; J gene: TRBJ2-5; clone size: medium-sized; D gene: -; V gene: TRBV19; CDR3 DNA: TGTGCCAGTAGTGAGGGGGGTGAGACCCAGTACTTC; CDR3 protein: CASSEGGETQYF
CDR3 length: 16; J gene: TRBJ2-6; clone size: many; D gene: TRBD1; V gene: TRBV10-3; CDR3 DNA: TGTGCCATTTCCGGGACAGGGTACTCTGGGGCCAACGTCCTGACTTTC; CDR3 protein: CAISGTGYSGANVLTF
CDR3 length: 14; J gene: TRBJ1-1; clone size: many; D gene: -; V gene: TRBV20-1; CDR3 DNA: TGCAGTGCTAGAGTGGGCCAAGGAACACTTGGAGCTTTCTTT; CDR3 protein: CSARVGQGTLGAFF
CDR3 length: 20; J gene: TRBJ2-1; clone size: medium-sized; D gene: TRBD2; V gene: TRBV28; CDR3 DNA: TGTGCCAGCAGTTCACCCCGTGTGGGTAGCGGGAGAACGTCCTACAATGAGCAGTTCTTC; CDR3 protein: CASSSPRVGSGRTSYNEQFF
CDR3 length: 16; J gene: TRBJ2-3; clone size: many; D gene: TRBD1; V gene: TRBV20-1; CDR3 DNA: TGCAGTGCTAGTGGGACAGGGTCCCCTAGCACAGATACGCAGTATTTT; CDR3 protein: CSASGTGSPSTDTQYF
CDR3 length: 15; J gene: TRBJ1-3; clone size: medium-sized; D gene: -; V gene: TRBV2; CDR3 DNA: TGTGCCAGCAGTTGGGGGCGACAGACTGGAAACACCATATATTTT; CDR3 protein: CASSWGRQTGNTIYF
CDR3 length: 14; J gene: TRBJ2-7; clone size: many; D gene: TRBD1; V gene: TRBV7-2; CDR3 DNA: TGTGCCAGCAGCAACCGGGGACAGGGAGACGAGCAGTACTTC; CDR3 protein: CASSNRGQGDEQYF
CDR3 length: 14; J gene: TRBJ1-1; clone size: many; D gene: -; V gene: TRBV19; CDR3 DNA: TGTGCCAGTACCATCCGAGGGTCGGACACTGAAGCTTTCTTT; CDR3 protein: CASTIRGSDTEAFF
CDR3 length: 12; J gene: TRBJ2-3; clone size: -; D gene: -; V gene: TRBV20-1; CDR3 DNA: TGCAGTGCTGAGACGTCCTCCTACGAGCAGTATTTT; CDR3 protein: CSAETSSYEQYF
CDR3 length: 15; J gene: TRBJ1-4; clone size: many; D gene: TRBD1; V gene: TRBV25-1; CDR3 DNA: TGTGCCAGCAGTCCTCTTACAGGGGGATGGGAAAAACTGTTTTTT; CDR3 protein: CASSPLTGGWEKLFF
CDR3 length: 15; J gene: TRBJ2-1; clone size: many; D gene: TRBD1; V gene: TRBV6-1; CDR3 DNA: TGTGCCAGCAGCCGCCGGGACAGGGGATACAATGAGCAGTTCTTC; CDR3 protein: CASSRRDRGYNEQFF
CDR3 length: 11; J gene: TRBJ2-1; clone size: many; D gene: -; V gene: TRBV28; CDR3 DNA: TGTGCCAGCAGTGCCTCTAGGGAGCAGTTCTTC; CDR3 protein: CASSASREQFF
CDR3 length: 13; J gene: TRBJ2-5; clone size: medium-sized; D gene: TRBD2; V gene: TRBV28; CDR3 DNA: TGTGCCAGCACACTAGCGGAGAAAGAGACCCAGTACTTC; CDR3 protein: CASTLAEKETQYF
CDR3 length: 15; J gene: TRBJ1-1; clone size: many; D gene: -; V gene: TRBV7-9; CDR3 DNA: TGTGCCAGCAGCCCCATAGCCGGGGGGAGCGCTGAAGCTTTCTTT; CDR3 protein: CASSPIAGGSAEAFF
CDR3 length: 13; J gene: TRBJ2-5; clone size: medium-sized; D gene: -; V gene: TRBV20-1; CDR3 DNA: TGCAGTGCCTCACCCCCAGCGTGGGAGACCCAGTACTTC; CDR3 protein: CSASPPAWETQYF
CDR3 length: 14; J gene: TRBJ2-7; clone size: many; D gene: TRBD2; V gene: TRBV2; CDR3 DNA: TGTGCCGACGGAGGGACTAGCGGTGTCAACGAGCAGTACTTC; CDR3 protein: CADGGTSGVNEQYF
CDR3 length: 15; J gene: TRBJ1-2; clone size: few; D gene: -; V gene: TRBV6-1; CDR3 DNA: TGCGCCAGCAGCCCCCGGGGCAAAGCTCTTATGGGCTACACCTTC; CDR3 protein: CASSPRGKALMGYTF
CDR3 length: 16; J gene: TRBJ1-2; clone size: many; D gene: -; V gene: TRBV30; CDR3 DNA: TGTGCCGGACTACAGTCGGGGCCTGGTGGGGGCTATGGCTACACCTTC; CDR3 protein: CAGLQSGPGGGYGYTF
CDR3 length: 13; J gene: TRBJ2-3; clone size: many; D gene: -; V gene: TRBV11-2; CDR3 DNA: TGTGCCAGCAGCTTAGATCTAATGGTTACGCAGTATTTT; CDR3 protein: CASSLDLMVTQYF
CDR3 length: 15; J gene: TRBJ2-2; clone size: medium-sized; D gene: -; V gene: TRBV2; CDR3 DNA: TGTGCCAGCAGTGGTCCGGGGGCGAACACCGGGGAGCTGTTTTTT; CDR3 protein: CASSGPGANTGELFF
CDR3 length: 19; J gene: TRBJ2-6; clone size: medium-sized; D gene: TRBD1; V gene: TRBV7-3; CDR3 DNA: TGTGCCAGCAGCTCCTCTACGACAGGGGGCTTGACTGGGGCCAACGTCCTGACTTTC; CDR3 protein: CASSSSTTGGLTGANVLTF
CDR3 length: 13; J gene: TRBJ1-2; clone size: many; D gene: -; V gene: TRBV10-3; CDR3 DNA: TGTGCCATCAGTGAGTCGTACAGACGGGGCTACACCTTC; CDR3 protein: CAISESYRRGYTF
CDR3 length: 15; J gene: TRBJ2-2; clone size: few; D gene: -; V gene: TRBV5-5; CDR3 DNA: TGTGCCAGCAGCCTGCTTTGGCAGCTCACCGGGGAGCTGTTTTTT; CDR3 protein: CASSLLWQLTGELFF